By share, the clone carrying this TCR beta chain ranks as medium-sized. The antigen remains unidentified. This sample was included in a study of beta chain features in type 1 diabetes. For the study at large: When patients were set against healthy donors, age, gender and cell yields were similar.

General observations from the study: Insertions at VDJ junctions were less frequent in type 1 diabetes patients. These patients also deleted more nucleotides at the same junctions. In patients and controls equally, PCR might favor templates that are shorter. Any role of HLA type in TCRB rearrangement remained unresolved here.

The entirety of the isolated RNA underwent reverse transcription, so expressed TCRB transcripts were sequenced. Profiling relied on immunoSEQ multiplex PCR, and the TCRdb table lists in-frame clones only, not all of them. The table includes tens of thousands of clones, more than 40% detected once. The clonotype comes from a young woman in good health. The specimen was central memory CD4+ T cells from blood.

CDR3 protein: CASSLGRSEQFF. CDR3 coding DNA: TGTGCCAGCAGCTTGGGACGGAGTGAGCAGTTCTTC. The chain employs TRBV5-4 and TRBJ2-1; D not resolved. The germline V gene encodes CDR1 SGHNT and CDR2 YYREEE (reference sequence). The CDR3 sequence is 12 residues long. Trimming cost V 0 bases and J 9 bases, with 7 bases left between them.